This T cell receptor (beta chain) was profiled in a study of identical twins. All of the donors were Caucasians in good health. The CDR3 is made up of 14 amino acids. Germline V gene lookup returns CDR1 SQVTM and CDR2 ANQGSEA. The V gene lost 4 bases and the J gene lost 1 base, with 11 bases spanning the gap. Study-wide points: Out-of-frame alpha sequences common to twins were enriched for low generation probability.

Each cDNA held unique molecular identifiers, and template switching gave it a universal primer site. TCRdb called the 5' RACE reads again in MiXCR, with one record for every CDR3 protein. This sample has some 600,000 distinct CDR3 sequences, with roughly 7.2% found just once. This clonotype was recorded many times. What it binds is unknown. These records were also assigned to another study, of yellow fever vaccine responses in identical twins.

This receptor was taken from a woman aged 18-35 years in good health. This chain joins TRBV29-1 and TRBJ2-1; TRBD1 might be the D (5 bases). What was sequenced was PBMCs. The CDR3 DNA is TGCAGCGTTGTTGCGGCAGGGTCCTACAATGAGCAGTTCTTC. Translated: CSVVAAGSYNEQFF.